These T cell receptor beta chains were read from a single sample in a study of patients and donors after allogeneic stem cell transplantation. TCRdb analysed the RT-PCR reads with MiXCR anew, one entry per CDR3 protein. The repertoire has about 26,000 distinct CDR3 sequences, 7% to 8.5% of them found once; the top ten carry around 50%. The material sequenced was blood, either unsorted or a sorted T cell fraction (not recorded which). The receptors derive from a human donor who was either an allogeneic HSCT recipient or a stem cell or donor lymphocyte infusion donor (not recorded which). It is not recorded whose cells these are; they may come from a transplant donor. Each CDR3 is given with its conserved first and last residue. A D gene is named only where the DNA matches it firmly. Size tells how often a clone was seen (once, few, many) or the class of an expanded clone, and some rows leave it out.

.	TRBV11-3	many	TRBJ1-1	TGTGCCAGCAGCTTAGGTGGGGTAAGCACTGAAGCTTTCTTT	CASSLGGVSTEAFF
.	TRBV20-1	.	TRBJ2-5	TGCAGTGCTAGACTAGGATCAGAGACCCAGTACTTC	CSARLGSETQYF
TRBD1	TRBV6-2/TRBV6-3	few	TRBJ2-7	TGTGCCAGCAGTTACCAAGCCTGGACAGGGCGGTACGAGCAGTACTTC	CASSYQAWTGRYEQYF
TRBD1	TRBV19	few	TRBJ1-1	TGTGCCAGTCTCAGGGGGCCGGAGGGAACTGAAGCTTTCTTT	CASLRGPEGTEAFF
TRBD2	TRBV3-1	many	TRBJ2-7	TGTGCCAGCAGCCCCCCCAGCGGGGGTCCCTACGAGCAGTACTTC	CASSPPSGGPYEQYF
TRBD2	TRBV7-2	many	TRBJ2-3	TGTGCCAGCAGCCGGACTAGCGGGGGGTCCAGCACAGATACGCAGTATTTT	CASSRTSGGSSTDTQYF
.	TRBV27	many	TRBJ2-7	TGTGCCAGCAGTTCCGACTCTACCTACGAGCAGTACTTC	CASSSDSTYEQYF
.	TRBV5-1	many	TRBJ1-5	TGCGCCAGCAGCTTGGGTGCAGCCTGGGGGCAGCCCCAGCATTTT	CASSLGAAWGQPQHF
.	TRBV24-1	few	TRBJ1-2	TGTGCCACCAGTGGTGAACAGCCCTATGGCTACACCTTC	CATSGEQPYGYTF
.	TRBV15	few	TRBJ1-5	TGTGCCACCAGCAGAGCGGGAATCCAGGCACAGCCCCAGCATTTT	CATSRAGIQAQPQHF
.	TRBV5-1	.	TRBJ2-2	TGCGCCAGCAGCTCTCCGGGGGAACAGACCATCACCGGGGAGCTGTTTTTT	CASSSPGEQTITGELFF
TRBD1	TRBV6-5	many	TRBJ1-2	TGTGCCAGCAGTTACTCGACGGTTCCGTGGGACAGGATTTATGGCTACACCTTC	CASSYSTVPWDRIYGYTF
.	TRBV18	many	TRBJ2-1	TGTGCCAGCTCACCACCGGCAGGGGGGGCCTACAATGAGCAGTTCTTC	CASSPPAGGAYNEQFF
.	TRBV6-5	.	TRBJ1-1	TGTGCCAGCAGTTACGGCCCAGGGCCAAGGGACACTGAAGCTTTCTTT	CASSYGPGPRDTEAFF
TRBD2	TRBV6-5	many	TRBJ2-3	TGTGCCAGCAGTTACTCGACTAGCGGCCCAACTAGCACAGATACGCAGTATTTT	CASSYSTSGPTSTDTQYF
.	TRBV4-2	few	TRBJ1-3	TGTGCCAGCAGCCAAGAATTATCGGCAACGCTTGGAAACACCATATATTTT	CASSQELSATLGNTIYF
TRBD1	TRBV5-6	many	TRBJ1-1	TGTGCCAGCAGCATACAGGGACAGCCGAACACTGAAGCTTTCTTT	CASSIQGQPNTEAFF
.	TRBV7-9	few	TRBJ2-7	TGTGCCAGCAGCTTTACCACCTACGAGCAGTACTTC	CASSFTTYEQYF
.	TRBV28	.	TRBJ1-6	TGTGCCAGCGATCGCACGGGAGGGGATAATTCACCCCTCCACTTT	CASDRTGGDNSPLHF
.	TRBV20-1	.	TRBJ2-7	TGCAGTGCTAGAGATTTCTTGCAGGACAGTTACGAGCAGTACTTC	CSARDFLQDSYEQYF
.	TRBV9	many	TRBJ2-3	TGTGCCAGCAGCGTAGGGGGGAGAGATACGCAGTATTTT	CASSVGGRDTQYF
TRBD2	TRBV28	few	TRBJ2-7	TGTGCCAGCAGTTCGGGGGGACCTTACGAGCAGTACTTC	CASSSGGPYEQYF
.	TRBV14	many	TRBJ2-7	TGTGCCAGCAGCCGACCCGGGATCAGCTCCTACGAGCAGTACTTC	CASSRPGISSYEQYF
.	TRBV9	many	TRBJ2-3	TGTGCCAGCAGCGGGGGTAGCACAGATACGCAGTATTTT	CASSGGSTDTQYF
.	TRBV5-5	medium-sized	TRBJ1-5	TGTGCCAGCAGCCCTGGGGGGGTAAATAGCAATCAGCCCCAGCATTTT	CASSPGGVNSNQPQHF
.	TRBV7-9	many	TRBJ2-1	TGTGCCAGCAGTTTTGGGTCCAGCGATGAGCAGTTCTTC	CASSFGSSDEQFF
.	TRBV6-1	many	TRBJ1-6	TGTGCCAGCAGCCGGGACATATATAATTCACCCCTCCACTTT	CASSRDIYNSPLHF
TRBD1	TRBV27	few	TRBJ2-4	TGTGCCAAGGGACAGAGACCGGCCAAAAACATTCAGTACTTC	CAKGQRPAKNIQYF
.	TRBV20-1	.	TRBJ2-5	TGCAGTGCTAGTAGGACAGCCAGGGAGACCCAGTACTTC	CSASRTARETQYF
.	TRBV30	.	TRBJ2-7	TGTGCCTGGAGTTCCGGGGGCGTAAGCTACGAGCAGTACTTC	CAWSSGGVSYEQYF
.	TRBV7-9	few	TRBJ2-1	TGTGCCAGCAGCTCGCCACGCTCCTACAATGAGCAGTTCTTC	CASSSPRSYNEQFF
.	TRBV25-1	.	TRBJ2-5	TGTGCCAGCAGTGACCCAAGGAGGGGGGAGACCCAGTACTTC	CASSDPRRGETQYF
.	TRBV2	.	TRBJ1-5	TGTGCCAGCAGCCAGGAGGCGGCGGATCAGCCCCAGCATTTT	CASSQEAADQPQHF
.	TRBV20-1	few	TRBJ1-2	TGCAGTGCTAGAGTCCCCGGACCCTATGGCTACACCTTC	CSARVPGPYGYTF
.	TRBV12-3/TRBV12-4	many	TRBJ1-3	TGTGCCAGCAGTTTAATAGGGATTAAGACTGGAAACACCATATATTTT	CASSLIGIKTGNTIYF
.	TRBV2	many	TRBJ2-5	TGTGCCAGCCAGTACCGGGGATGGGAGACCCAGTACTTC	CASQYRGWETQYF
.	TRBV18	many	TRBJ2-3	TGTGCCAGCTCACCATCCCCGGGCCCAGATACGCAGTATTTT	CASSPSPGPDTQYF
TRBD2	TRBV4-2	few	TRBJ2-5	TGTGCCAGCAGCCAAACACGGGGGGGGACCCAGTACTTC	CASSQTRGGTQYF
TRBD1	TRBV7-9	.	TRBJ1-1	TGTGCCAGCAGCTTCACACAGGGGGCCCGGAACACTGAAGCTTTCTTT	CASSFTQGARNTEAFF
TRBD2	TRBV4-2	many	TRBJ2-3	TGTGCCAGCACCTCGAAAGGGGGGCGGGGGGGAATCATCACAGATACGCAGTATTTT	CASTSKGGRGGIITDTQYF
TRBD1	TRBV4-1	.	TRBJ2-3	TGCGCCAGCAGCCTCAGGCAGGGGGCAAGCACAGATACGCAGTATTTT	CASSLRQGASTDTQYF
TRBD1	TRBV10-3	many	TRBJ1-2	TGTGCCATCAGTGAGTCCGGACAGGGGGTTTCGTATGGCTACACCTTC	CAISESGQGVSYGYTF
TRBD2	TRBV3-1	few	TRBJ2-3	TGTGCCAGCAGCCAAGTGGTTAGCGGGATTCGTTTT	CASSQVVSGIRF
TRBD1	TRBV7-9	.	TRBJ1-1	TGTGCCAGCAGCCCTTGGCAGGGGGCGACCACTGAAGCTTTCTTT	CASSPWQGATTEAFF
.	TRBV3-1	few	TRBJ1-1	TGTGCCAGCACCCAATCGGGGGGGGGAGAAGCTTTCTTT	CASTQSGGGEAFF
.	TRBV9	.	TRBJ1-1	TGTGCCAGCAGCGATAATGTGGGAGTGGACACTGAAGCTTTCTTT	CASSDNVGVDTEAFF
.	TRBV20-1	many	TRBJ1-5	TGCAGTGCTAGTAGCACCTATAGCAATCAGCCCCAGCATTTT	CSASSTYSNQPQHF